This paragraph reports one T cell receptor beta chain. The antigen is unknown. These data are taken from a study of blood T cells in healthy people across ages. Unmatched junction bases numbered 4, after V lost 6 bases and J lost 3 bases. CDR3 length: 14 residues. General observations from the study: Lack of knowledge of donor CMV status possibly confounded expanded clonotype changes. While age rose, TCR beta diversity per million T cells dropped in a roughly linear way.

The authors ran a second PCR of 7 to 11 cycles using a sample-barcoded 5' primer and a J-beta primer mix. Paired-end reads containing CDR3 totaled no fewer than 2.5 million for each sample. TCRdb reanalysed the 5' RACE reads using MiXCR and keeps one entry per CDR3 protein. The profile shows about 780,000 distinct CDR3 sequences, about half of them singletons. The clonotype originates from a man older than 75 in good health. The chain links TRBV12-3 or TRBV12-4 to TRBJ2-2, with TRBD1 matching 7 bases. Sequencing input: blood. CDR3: CASRRGTDTGELFF. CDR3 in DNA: TGTGCCAGCAGGCGTGGGACAGACACCGGGGAGCTGTTTTTT.